This TCR beta chain was documented in a study of neurological immune-mediated disorders. Study outcomes and limitations: None of the CDR3 amino acid sequences of expanded clones were shared across subjects, and this suggested private repertoires in all groups. Healthy controls had more TCR clonal expansion than multiple sclerosis, which showed the least, whereas HTLV-1-associated myelopathy showed the most.

Time point in this sample: longitudinal time-point 1 (baseline). The unsorted libraries were made from 2 million PBMCs kept at -80 C. 5'RACE with 10-nucleotide random UMIs produced the cDNA. TCRdb passed the 5' RACE reads through MiXCR, listing each CDR3 protein once. The sample consists of 55,000 to 70,000 distinct CDR3 sequences, about 10% of them appearing once. Germline V CDR1 and CDR2: DFQATT, SNEGSKA (reference sequence). This CDR3 is built from 14 residues. The ends lost 1 base at V and 2 bases at J; junction bases unmatched: 3. This clonotype was observed a few times. Its antigen is still unknown.

Input material: PBMCs. The chain employs TRBV20-1 and TRBJ1-2, with 8 bases identical to TRBD1. This receptor was obtained from a male donor with HTLV-1-associated myelopathy (HAM/TSP). CDR3 in amino acids: CSARVAGGNYGYTF. CDR3 nucleotide sequence: TGCAGTGCTAGAGTGGCAGGGGGCAACTATGGCTACACCTTC.